This T cell receptor (beta chain) was observed in a study of T cell responses to AZD1222 COVID-19 vaccine. Points from the study as a whole: In a largely white British group with more females than males, clonal diversity was possibly underestimated. There were repertoire samples only from the period after the peak T cell response. Nearly half of spike-specific TCRs reportedly go after variant regions that carry no mutations.

V was pared by 6 bases and J by 4 bases, with 10 bases of the junction left unmatched. Germline V gene sequence: CDR1 LNHDA, CDR2 SQIVND (reference sequence). The CDR3 runs to 16 residues. Regarding this clone: Antigen unknown.

The protocol was immunoSEQ multiplex PCR, while the TCRdb copy is restricted to in-frame clones and leaves out a portion. The data contain 120,000 or so clones, roughly 91% of them seen just once; the ten biggest clones take up 3.5%. The gene calls are TRBV19 and TRBJ2-7; TRBD1 matches 12 bases. Specimen: peripheral blood, collected 28 days after the second AZD1222 dose. The clonotype was recovered from an adult who received the AZD1222 COVID-19 vaccine. Here the CDR3 reads CASRKGTGGKIYEQYF. CDR3 nucleotides: TGTGCCAGTAGAAAGGGGACAGGGGGCAAGATATACGAGCAGTACTTC.